A selection of T cell receptor beta chains follows, all from one sample in a study of Ad26.COV2.S vaccination and SARS-CoV-2 variants. The table came from immunoSEQ multiplex PCR; TCRdb's copy has only in-frame clones and leaves some out. The sample yields approximately 240,000 clones, approximately 88% seen once. The starting material was peripheral blood, obtained in a trial of Ad26.COV2.S vaccine versus placebo. The receptors derive from a person between 18 and 60 years old who received the Ad26.COV2.S COVID-19 vaccine or a placebo. Both conserved end residues are part of each CDR3. The D gene is left open where the match is weak.

TRBD2	TRBJ2-4	TRBV5-5	CASSLGLAEQNIQYF
-	TRBJ2-3	TRBV7-3	CASKAPSTDTQYF
-	TRBJ1-2	TRBV19	CAPPEGDGYTF
TRBD1	TRBJ1-2	TRBV6-5	CASRSRTGDLKGYTF
TRBD1	TRBJ2-1	TRBV7-7	CASSLARGQYNEQFF
TRBD1	TRBJ2-1	TRBV4-3	CASSAGTVGNEQFF
-	TRBJ2-7	TRBV9	CASSAGLADYEQYF
-	TRBJ1-1	TRBV6-5	CASRYELGAEAFF
TRBD1	TRBJ1-5	TRBV28	CASSTPGQGTRQPQHF
-	TRBJ1-1	TRBV12-5	CASGPSGSRRTEAFF
-	TRBJ2-1	TRBV19	CASSIRPSATNEQFF
-	TRBJ1-2	TRBV4-2	CASAREEANYGYTF
TRBD1	TRBJ2-7	TRBV30	CAWSVNRGNEQYF
-	TRBJ2-1	TRBV11-2	CASSPPTGLGFGYEQFF
TRBD1	TRBJ2-5	TRBV5-1	CASSLGPVQGKEETQYF
-	TRBJ2-1	TRBV2	CASSVPVSYNEQFF
TRBD2	TRBJ2-1	TRBV20-1	CSYGRVNEQFF
TRBD2	TRBJ2-5	TRBV6-5	CASKHTGTRMETQYF
-	TRBJ1-3	TRBV7-2	CASSLAMGGSGNTIYF
TRBD2	TRBJ2-7	TRBV5-6	CASSLGREDYEQYF
-	TRBJ2-7	TRBV4-3	CASSQDTGTSYEQYF
-	TRBJ1-5	TRBV7-9	CASSLVGDQPQHF
-	TRBJ2-5	TRBV4-1	CASSQDGVRETQYF
-	TRBJ1-6	TRBV5-1	CASSPDGESHSPLHF
-	TRBJ1-1	TRBV11-2	CASSLRANTEAFF
-	TRBJ2-7	TRBV4-3	CASSQGGALHEQYF
-	TRBJ2-2	TRBV10-3	CAISDSPSTGELFF
-	TRBJ2-3	TRBV9	CASSDGLGALGGSADTQYF
-	TRBJ2-1	TRBV5-8	CASSLGSWTEQFF
TRBD1	TRBJ1-2	TRBV27	CASSSRGRGGYGYTF
-	TRBJ2-7	TRBV5-1	CASSLGSVGGEQYF
-	TRBJ2-2	TRBV24-1	CATSKAYTGELFF
-	TRBJ2-1	TRBV14	CASSHWRSSYNEQFF
TRBD2	TRBJ2-3	TRBV18	CASSPLPFLAGGLTDTQYF
-	TRBJ1-6	TRBV5-4	CASSLPTGRDSPLHF
-	TRBJ2-3	TRBV5-6	CASSLGARGRTDTQYF
-	TRBJ2-2	TRBV2	CASTSALNTGELFF
-	TRBJ2-7	TRBV28	CASSTQGYEQYF
TRBD1	TRBJ2-7	TRBV30	CAWSVDRGQYEQYF
TRBD1	TRBJ1-2	TRBV5-4	CASSSTGGYGYTF
TRBD2	TRBJ2-5	TRBV24-1	CATSGGAPMETQYF
-	TRBJ2-2	TRBV7-7	CASSLVGPLTGTGELFF
-	TRBJ1-2	TRBV14	CASSPIVAHPF
-	TRBJ1-1	TRBV6-5	CASSYSGEKTEAFF
TRBD1	TRBJ1-6	TRBV19	CASSLASTGINSPLHF
-	TRBJ2-5	TRBV7-2	CASSLWEEETQYF
-	TRBJ2-3	TRBV9	CASSEAAVTDTQYF
-	TRBJ2-3	TRBV21-1	CASSKGSGRASYPGDTQYF
TRBD2	TRBJ2-7	TRBV7-2	CASSLSRPAGLYEQYF
-	TRBJ1-5	TRBV14	CASTFGGGGAGPQHF
TRBD1	TRBJ2-5	TRBV7-2	CASSPGQGGETQYF
-	TRBJ1-4	TRBV7-2	CASSKRAATTNEKLFF
TRBD1	TRBJ2-3	TRBV2	CASRKQLQGARADTQYF
TRBD2	TRBJ2-3	TRBV10-1	CASNEDWEGPDTQYF
-	TRBJ1-1	TRBV6-5	CASSYVVEGGEAFF